This is a list of T cell receptor beta chains from one sample in a study of graft-versus-host responses after intestinal transplantation. This table comes from immunoSEQ multiplex PCR, and its TCRdb copy is limited to in-frame clones, with some not included. The table records some 39,000 clones, just under 90% of them present only once. Sequences were derived from PBMCs, sampled less than 280 days after transplant. These receptor sequences come from a human patient who received an intestinal transplant, so some T cells may come from the graft donor. CDR3s leave out the opening cysteine and the closing phenylalanine or tryptophan.

V	J	CDR3
TRBV7-8	TRBJ2-7	ASSFSGGAGRAEQY
TRBV6-5	TRBJ2-7	ASSYSKGGFYEQY
TRBV9	TRBJ2-3	ASSVATGLTDTQY
TRBV30	TRBJ1-2	AWSVRGRLYGYT
TRBV6-5	TRBJ2-2	ASSYWGRNTGELF
TRBV7-8	TRBJ2-3	ASSSRPDSTDTQY
TRBV19	TRBJ2-1	ASRTGTGDPRLYNEQF
TRBV7-9	TRBJ2-3	ASSSLPRDTQY
TRBV10-3	TRBJ1-2	AIKRTGPFGYGYT
TRBV18	TRBJ1-2	ASSTLGGDYGYT
TRBV6-1	TRBJ1-4	ASRGGGEKLF
TRBV6-1	TRBJ2-7	ASSEVGFSYEQY
TRBV6-5	TRBJ2-1	ASRQSGGANNEQF
TRBV4-2	TRBJ1-1	ASSQDLGQGNSAF
TRBV19	TRBJ2-2	ASSPPPWPNTGELF
TRBV12-5	TRBJ2-5	ASGLREGEGETQY
TRBV19	TRBJ1-4	ASSIGRRNEKLF
TRBV14	TRBJ1-3	ASSRGNTIY
TRBV9	TRBJ2-3	ASSVAPSGFTDTQY
TRBV12-1	TRBJ2-2	ASSRVIARKGGELF
TRBV27	TRBJ2-7	ASSTLYEQY
TRBV7-9	TRBJ1-2	ASSLADSLNYGYT
TRBV5-6	TRBJ2-7	ASSLEANYEQY
TRBV7-6	TRBJ2-1	ASSLGRTSGQF
TRBV29-1	TRBJ1-1	SVASPRVVHQGDTEAF
TRBV11-2	TRBJ1-5	ASSHSSSAQH
TRBV27	TRBJ1-2	ASSPGNYGYI
TRBV5-6	TRBJ1-2	ASSSGNNYGYT
TRBV15	TRBJ1-2	ATSRGPSSLYGYT
TRBV11-3	TRBJ2-3	ASSLDSSSGDYTDTQY
TRBV19	TRBJ1-6	ASSDLDRAASPLH
TRBV5-8	TRBJ1-4	ASSSGQGLEKLF
TRBV27	TRBJ2-3	ASRPETGGVTDTQY
TRBV30	TRBJ2-1	ACLSWAPGEQF
TRBV5-6	TRBJ2-1	ASNLGGGVSYNEQF
TRBV6-6	TRBJ2-3	ASSYLQGGGIDTQY
TRBV6-5	TRBJ2-3	ASLRGDTQY
TRBV15	TRBJ2-3	ATSRDGRGVTDTQY
TRBV6-5	TRBJ2-7	ASSPGQKYEQY
TRBV14	TRBJ1-1	ASSQVGWAAF
TRBV5-1	TRBJ1-5	ASSLVGGGQPQH
TRBV2	TRBJ1-6	ASSEGGKGSYNSPLH
TRBV11-2	TRBJ2-2	ASSLEANTGELF
TRBV12-5	TRBJ2-7	ASGLAHLREQY
TRBV10-2	TRBJ1-1	ASYSGQGYTEAF
TRBV19	TRBJ1-5	ASSLTGGGDQPQH
TRBV2	TRBJ2-2	ASDLAPGELF
TRBV10-1	TRBJ2-2	ARRKGVRSGELF